The 6 T cell receptor beta chains below were found in one sample sequenced in a study of blood T cell repertoires in COVID-19. TCRdb keeps only in-frame clones here, not all; method: immunoSEQ multiplex PCR. The sample has under 130,000 clones, roughly 87% seen once. Sequenced input: peripheral blood. The receptors shown here come from a woman older than 75 in a cohort sampled during active COVID-19.

This chain links TRBV11-1 with TRBJ2-7; the match to TRBD1 covers 10 bases. The CDR3 covers 16 residues. Germline V gene data show CDR1 as SGHAT and CDR2 as FQDESV (reference sequence). Germline trimming cut 5 bases from V and 3 bases from J; bases unmatched to any gene: 10. The CDR3 sequence: CASSVRTGGVLYEQYF. The CDR3 DNA reads TGTGCCAGCAGCGTAAGGACAGGGGGAGTACTCTACGAGCAGTACTTC.

V is TRBV5-1 and J is TRBJ2-5, with D perhaps TRBD2 (6 bases). Germline assignment: CDR1 SGHRS and CDR2 YFSETQ. The germline V and J ends were trimmed by 0 bases and 4 bases, with 13 bases remaining between them. This CDR3 has 15 amino acids. CDR3 DNA: TGCGCCAGCAGCTTGGGGGTTCGAGCGGGAGAGACCCAGTACTTC. As protein: CASSLGVRAGETQYF.

The chain is built from TRBV6-6 and TRBJ1-2; 9 bases are a match to TRBD1. CDR3 length: 14 residues. Looked up from germline, CDR1 is MNHNY and CDR2 is SVGAGI (reference sequence). V dropped 6 bases and J dropped 6; count of bases not matched to a gene: 8. The CDR3 is CASSSGQGNHGYTF. The CDR3 nucleotides are TGTGCCAGCAGCTCTGGACAGGGGAACCATGGCTACACCTTC.

Regarding this clone: The junction and the germline gene differ at one end; a read error may be behind it. V gene TRBV2 combines with J gene TRBJ2-7; D tentatively reads TRBD1 or TRBD2 (6 bases each). The V gene's germline CDR1 is SNHLY and CDR2 FYNNEI. The CDR3 runs 10 residues. The CDR3 spells CVSGQTGAYF. The CDR3 DNA is TGTGTCAGCGGGCAGACAGGCGCGTACTTC.

This chain joins TRBV5-8 and TRBJ1-1, with 9 positions matching TRBD1. Germline values: CDR1 SGHTS, CDR2 YDEGEE. The J segment lost 5 bases and the V segment lost 5 bases, leaving 7 bases of the junction unmatched. CDR3 size: 14 residues. The CDR3 sequence: CASRVAGTGTEAFF. CDR3 in DNA: TGTGCCAGCAGAGTAGCCGGGACAGGGACTGAAGCTTTCTTT.

CDR3 DNA sequence: TGTGCCAGCACCACTAGCTTTGAATTGCAGAAGCAGTTCTTC. Translating it yields CASTTSFELQKQFF. This sequence joins TRBV11-2 and TRBJ2-1, with a weak D call TRBD2 (6 bases). The V and J ends lost 7 bases and 11 bases respectively, with 21 bases between them. From germline, CDR1 is SGHAT and CDR2 FQNNGV. The CDR3 extends over 14 amino acids.